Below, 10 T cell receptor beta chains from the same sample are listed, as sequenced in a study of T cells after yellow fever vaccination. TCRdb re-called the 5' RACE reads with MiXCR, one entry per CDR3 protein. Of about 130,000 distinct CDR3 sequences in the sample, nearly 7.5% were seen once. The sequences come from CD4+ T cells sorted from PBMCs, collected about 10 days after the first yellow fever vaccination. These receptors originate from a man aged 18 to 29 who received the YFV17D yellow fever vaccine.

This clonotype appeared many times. The CDR3 region has the DNA TGCGCCAGCAGCCAAGGAGGACTGAGAAACACCGGGGAGCTGTTTTTT. The encoded protein is CASSQGGLRNTGELFF. The chain couples TRBV4-1 to TRBJ2-2; D possibly corresponds to TRBD2 (5 bases). V lost 1 base, J lost 2 bases, and 11 bases lay in between. This CDR3 has 16 residues. Germline assignment: CDR1 MGHRA and CDR2 YSYEKL.

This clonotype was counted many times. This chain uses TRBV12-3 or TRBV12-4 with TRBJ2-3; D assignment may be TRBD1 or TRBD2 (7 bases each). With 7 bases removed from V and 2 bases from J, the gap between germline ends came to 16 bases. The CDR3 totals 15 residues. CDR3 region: CASTERDRYTDTQYF. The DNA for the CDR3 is TGTGCCAGCACAGAGCGGGACAGATACACAGATACGCAGTATTTT.

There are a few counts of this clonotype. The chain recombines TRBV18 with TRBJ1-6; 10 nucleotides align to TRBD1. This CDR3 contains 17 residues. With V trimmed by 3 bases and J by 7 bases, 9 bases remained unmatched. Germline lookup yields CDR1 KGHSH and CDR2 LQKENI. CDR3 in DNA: TGTGCCAGCTCACCGTTAACTCGACAGGGGGCAAATTCACCCCTCCACTTT. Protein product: CASSPLTRQGANSPLHF.

The CDR3, as DNA: TGCAGTGCTAGAGGGACGGGTTCCGGGGAGCTGTTTTTT. As protein: CSARGTGSGELFF. V gene TRBV20-1 combines with J gene TRBJ2-2; D not certain. CDR1 and CDR2 (germline): DFQATT, SNEGSKA (reference sequence). The CDR3 runs to 13 residues. V was clipped by 1 base and J by 6 bases, with 9 bases between them.

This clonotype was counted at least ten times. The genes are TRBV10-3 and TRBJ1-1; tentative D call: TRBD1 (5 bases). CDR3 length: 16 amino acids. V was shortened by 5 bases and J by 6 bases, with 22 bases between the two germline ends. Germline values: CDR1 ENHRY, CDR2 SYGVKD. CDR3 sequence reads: CAISPGGTGEGSEAFF. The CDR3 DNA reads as TGTGCCATCAGTCCTGGGGGGACCGGGGAGGGTTCTGAAGCTTTCTTT.

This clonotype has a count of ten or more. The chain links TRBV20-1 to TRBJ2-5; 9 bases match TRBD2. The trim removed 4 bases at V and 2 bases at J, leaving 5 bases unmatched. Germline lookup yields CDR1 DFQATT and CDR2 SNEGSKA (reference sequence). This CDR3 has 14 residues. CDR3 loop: CSAILAGNQETQYF. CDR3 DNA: TGCAGTGCTATCCTAGCGGGGAATCAAGAGACCCAGTACTTC.

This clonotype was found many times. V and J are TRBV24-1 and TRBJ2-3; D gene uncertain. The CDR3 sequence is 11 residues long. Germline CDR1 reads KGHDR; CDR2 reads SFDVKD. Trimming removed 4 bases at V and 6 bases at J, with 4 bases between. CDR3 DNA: TGTGCCACCAGTGAGTACGATACGCAGTATTTT. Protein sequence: CATSEYDTQYF.

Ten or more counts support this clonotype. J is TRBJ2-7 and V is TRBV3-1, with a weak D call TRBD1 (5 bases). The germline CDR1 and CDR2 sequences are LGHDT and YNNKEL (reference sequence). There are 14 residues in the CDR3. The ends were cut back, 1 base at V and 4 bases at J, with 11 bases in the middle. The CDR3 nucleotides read TGTGCCAGCAGCCAAGGAAACAGGCGTTACGAGCAGTACGTC. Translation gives CASSQGNRRYEQYV.

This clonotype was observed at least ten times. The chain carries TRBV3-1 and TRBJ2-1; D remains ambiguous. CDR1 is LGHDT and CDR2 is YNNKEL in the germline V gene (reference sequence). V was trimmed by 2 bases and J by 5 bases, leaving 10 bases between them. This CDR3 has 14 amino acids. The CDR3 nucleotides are TGTGCCAGCAGCCAATATGGTACCCACAATGAGCAGTTCTTC. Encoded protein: CASSQYGTHNEQFF.

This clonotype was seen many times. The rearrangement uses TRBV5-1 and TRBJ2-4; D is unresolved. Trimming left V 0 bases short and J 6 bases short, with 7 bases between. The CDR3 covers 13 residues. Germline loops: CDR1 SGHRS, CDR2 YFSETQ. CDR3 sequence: CASSLGWGNIQYF. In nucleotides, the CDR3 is TGCGCCAGCAGCTTGGGTTGGGGAAACATTCAGTACTTC.